This TCR beta chain came from a study of OX40 agonist ivuxolimab in advanced cancers. Study-level background: The study gave patients intravenous ivuxolimab at 0.01 to 10 mg/kg every 2 weeks. Dose-escalation subjects each had hepatocellular carcinoma, melanoma, renal cell or head and neck cancer. Findings of the study overall: Antigen specificity remained undetermined for the expanded peripheral T cells.

Libraries were prepared by immunoSEQ multiplex PCR; TCRdb keeps only in-frame clonotypes and omits some of them. The sample consists of some 140,000 clones, 90% to 95% of them appearing once. On this clone: Antigen specificity is unknown. A read error may produce the germline difference seen at one junction end.

Germline CDR1 SGHRS, CDR2 YFSETQ. This CDR3 has 8 amino acids. Samples of blood were obtained at baseline, on cycle 4 day 1, and on cycle 7 day 1. The TCR originated in an adult with an advanced solid tumor such as melanoma, head and neck, liver or kidney cancer. This sample comprised CD4+ or CD8+ T cells sorted from blood, obtained in a trial of the OX40 agonist ivuxolimab. The J gene is TRBJ2-1, the V gene TRBV5-1; a possible D gene is TRBD2 (5 bases). CDR3: CATPRGFF. The CDR3 region has the DNA TGTGCCACCCCCCGGGGTTTCTTC.